This T cell receptor (beta chain) was sequenced during a study of control samples from healthy donors and cancer patients. Profiled with immunoSEQ multiplex PCR; TCRdb holds only in-frame clones, not every one. The sample yields 120,000 or so clones, almost 95% seen once. In this sample, this clone turned up once. The sequencing input was PBMCs. The receptor was derived from an elderly man with head and neck cancer.

CDR3 DNA: TGTGCCAGTAGTATAGGGACAGGGACAGAGACCCAGTACTTC. The encoded protein is CASSIGTGTETQYF. The chain combines TRBV19 with TRBJ2-5, with 8 bases aligning to TRBD1. CDR3 length: 14 amino acids. V shed 1 base, J shed 4 bases, and the junction held 2 bases outside the gene matches. Germline loops: CDR1 LNHDA, CDR2 SQIVND (reference sequence).